The clone carrying this T cell receptor (beta chain) has just one count. Its antigen is still unknown. This record belongs to a study of T cell responses to AZD1222 COVID-19 vaccine. The study's findings and limits: Receipt of two AZD1222 doses was followed by a rise in Spike-specific TCR breadth and depth.

The trim removed 5 bases at V and 8 bases at J, leaving 6 bases unmatched. Germline-derived CDR1 and CDR2 are MDHEN and SYDVKM. There are 14 residues in the CDR3. Here immunoSEQ multiplex PCR was the method, and the copy in TCRdb shows in-frame clones only, minus some. The table shows roughly 120,000 clones, with 88% occurring only once. Sequenced material: peripheral blood, taken on day 0 of AZD1222 vaccination. This TCR was sampled from an adult in good health. V usage is TRBV28 and J usage is TRBJ1-4; 9 positions match TRBD1. The DNA for the CDR3 is TGTGCCAGCAGTGAGACAGGGGGGGCAGAAAAACTGTTTTTT. Translating it yields CASSETGGAEKLFF.